These T cell receptor beta chains were read from a single sample in a study of blood T cell repertoires in COVID-19. Libraries were prepared by immunoSEQ multiplex PCR; TCRdb keeps only in-frame clonotypes and omits some of them. The table has around 110,000 clones, 90% seen once. The sample comprised peripheral blood. The receptors stem from a human donor with active COVID-19. The donor label of this sample is uncertain. The conserved cysteine and the conserved F or W are not part of the CDR3 here. The order of the fields is J gene, V gene, CDR3 protein.

j_gene: TRBJ1-1
v_gene: TRBV21-1
CDR3aa: ASSTPPPDPERVVNTEAF

j_gene: TRBJ1-5
v_gene: TRBV10-1
CDR3aa: ASSEGTGSNQPQH

j_gene: TRBJ2-5
v_gene: TRBV19
CDR3aa: ASSQTGTFQETQY

j_gene: TRBJ2-3
v_gene: TRBV24-1
CDR3aa: ATNGWAGGTDTQY

j_gene: TRBJ1-1
v_gene: TRBV2
CDR3aa: ASIWGLQNTEAF

j_gene: TRBJ2-5
v_gene: TRBV7-9
CDR3aa: ASSFRDLETQY

j_gene: TRBJ2-4
v_gene: TRBV7-9
CDR3aa: ASSSGGRGGMDIQY

j_gene: TRBJ2-7
v_gene: TRBV6-2/TRBV6-3
CDR3aa: ASSLRGQGIYEQY

j_gene: TRBJ2-6
v_gene: TRBV7-8
CDR3aa: ASSFILASGANVLT

j_gene: TRBJ2-7
v_gene: TRBV14
CDR3aa: ASSQSGSGYEQY

j_gene: TRBJ2-7
v_gene: TRBV27
CDR3aa: ASSFRGPGGNSYEQY

j_gene: TRBJ2-5
v_gene: TRBV7-8
CDR3aa: ASSLAVETQY

j_gene: TRBJ2-7
v_gene: TRBV11-2
CDR3aa: ASSLDLGARDEQY

j_gene: TRBJ2-7
v_gene: TRBV3-1/TRBV3-2
CDR3aa: ASRPRSGGSSYEQY

j_gene: TRBJ2-5
v_gene: TRBV7-2
CDR3aa: ASSLRGRQETQY

j_gene: TRBJ2-5
v_gene: TRBV3-1/TRBV3-2
CDR3aa: ASRDSQETQY